This TCR beta chain was found in a study of blood T cell repertoires in COVID-19 (dated by TCRdb to 2020 to 2022). Regarding the research as a whole: Samples from collaborators originated in the United States, Italy and Spain and spanned both the acute and convalescent phases of COVID-19. The material from the prospective study consisted of cDNA or gDNA derived from T cells, B-cell-depleted T cells, or PBMCs. HLA class I and class II types, where available, came from metadata supplied by the sample provider rather than from assay-based typing. The repertoires were made available in a free public database intended to serve as a resource for research on the immune response to SARS-CoV-2. Subjects who had been exposed to COVID-19, were actively infected with it, or had recovered from it provided the deeply sampled blood TCRbeta repertoires that made up the dataset. Nearly every sample came with metadata listing a de-identified subject ID, COVID-19 status, age in years and sex. The samples were drawn from two sources: the first 160 participants of the ongoing ImmuneRACE study, and fewer than 1,500 subjects contributed by 6 global collaborators.

Overall study results and their limits: The quantity of clinical and demographic metadata differed by source and by participant and was supplied without curation.

TCRbeta CDR3 regions were amplified from genomic DNA using the immunoSEQ Assay, a bias-controlled multiplex PCR. In the authors' own workflow: The number of nucleated cells in each sample was estimated by amplification of reference gene primers within the assay. To quantify the absolute abundance of each unique TCRbeta CDR3 rearrangement, sequence reads were collapsed and filtered. For each sample, productive Simpson clonality was calculated as the square root of Simpson's diversity index over productive rearrangements. TCRdb stores this immuneACCESS table with in-frame sequences only. Part of the clones is absent; in the studies checked, under half of the shortfall reflects unresolved V genes, and no reason is known for the rest. From that table come the V and J calls and clone size; the DNA was used to work out D and trimming. Across this sample there are fewer than 90,000 clones, with roughly 78% seen only once. Of the sample, 19% is held by the ten largest clones.

In regard to this clone: Its antigen remains undetermined. Within one base of it there is no much larger clone, and no base qualities were kept.

From the germline V gene, CDR1 is SGHDT and CDR2 is YYEEEE. V is shortened by 1 base, J by 2 bases, and the region joining them spans 13 bases. From cysteine to phenylalanine, the CDR3 is 15 amino acids long. Left in the record is the CDR3 DNA by itself, 45 bases read in frame from the first base. Collaborating institutions collected whole blood in K2EDTA tubes following their own protocols. Collaborator samples were shipped for TCRbeta analysis as frozen whole blood, isolated PBMCs, or DNA extracted from either sample type. Material for sequencing was peripheral blood. The rearrangement combines TRBV5-6 with TRBJ2-7; matching of 5 bases hints at TRBD1 as the D gene. The source is a woman at least 80 years old with acute or convalescent COVID-19. For the CDR3, the sequence is CASSLKGAPTYEQYF. DNA sequence: TGTGCCAGCAGCTTGAAAGGGGCCCCAACCTACGAGCAGTACTTC.